This T cell receptor (beta chain) was sequenced in a study of early T cells in non-severe SARS-CoV-2 infection. About the study: Chains stayed unpaired after sequencing of bulk RNA from unsorted whole blood.

Each cDNA molecule carried a unique molecular identifier. TCRdb analysed the 5' RACE reads with MiXCR anew, one entry per CDR3 protein. The sample holds 45,000 to 55,000 distinct CDR3 sequences, approximately 6.7% seen once. Study results and caveats: Matching results from VDJdb favored anti-spike CD8 responses, leaving private and CD4 specificities undetected.

To note about this clonotype: What it binds is not known.

The CDR3 length is 12 residues. The germline gives CDR1 DFQATT, CDR2 SNEGSKA (reference sequence). The V end lost 0 bases, the J end lost 3 bases, and 6 bases lay between the germline ends. The rearrangement joins TRBV20-1 to TRBJ2-7; D gene ambiguous. This TCR was recovered from an adult who was a healthcare worker with PCR-confirmed SARS-CoV-2 infection or an uninfected control (not recorded which). The source material was whole blood. CDR3 sequence (DNA): TGCAGTGCTAGAGATAACGGCTACGAGCAGTACTTC. Protein sequence: CSARDNGYEQYF.